This T cell receptor (beta chain) was identified during a study of early T cells in non-severe SARS-CoV-2 infection. Study as a whole: Investigators sequenced bulk RNA drawn from unsorted whole blood, and chains remained unpaired.

Germline values: CDR1 SNHLY, CDR2 FYNNEI. Trimming took off 3 bases at V and 6 bases at J, with 14 bases between the two ends. The CDR3 is made up of 14 amino acids. Each single cDNA molecule received a unique molecular identifier. Each CDR3 protein is one row after TCRdb ran MiXCR on the 5' RACE reads. The profile covers about 40,000 distinct CDR3 sequences, with 4.7% appearing a single time and 4.5% to 6% taken by the ten largest. Study-wide points: Anti-spike CD8 responses were favored in VDJdb matching, and private and CD4 specificities were missed.

This clonotype was seen at least ten times. As yet, its antigen is unknown. V gene TRBV2 combines with J gene TRBJ1-2, with D tentatively TRBD1 (5 bases). This clonotype was obtained from an adult who was a healthcare worker with PCR-confirmed SARS-CoV-2 infection or an uninfected control (not recorded which). The sequencing sample was made of whole blood. The CDR3 region is CASSEVGGANGYTF. The CDR3, as DNA: TGTGCCAGCAGTGAGGTCGGAGGGGCGAATGGCTACACCTTC.